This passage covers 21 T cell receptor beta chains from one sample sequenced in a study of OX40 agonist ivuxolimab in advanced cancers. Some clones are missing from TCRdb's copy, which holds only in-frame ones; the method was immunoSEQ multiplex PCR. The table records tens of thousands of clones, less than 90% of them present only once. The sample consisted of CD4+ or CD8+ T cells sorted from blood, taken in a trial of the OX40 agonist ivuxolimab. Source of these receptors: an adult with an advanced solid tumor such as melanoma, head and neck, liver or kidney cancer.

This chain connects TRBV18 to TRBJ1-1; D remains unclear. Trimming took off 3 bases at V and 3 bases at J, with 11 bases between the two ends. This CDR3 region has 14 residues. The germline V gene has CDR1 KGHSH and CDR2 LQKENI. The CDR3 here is CASSPTSDHTEAFF. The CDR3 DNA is TGTGCCAGCTCACCCACCTCAGACCACACTGAAGCTTTCTTT. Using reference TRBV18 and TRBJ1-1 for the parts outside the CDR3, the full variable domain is NAGVMQNPRHLVRRRGQEARLRCSPMKGHSHVYWYRQLPEEGLKFMVYLQKENIIDESGMPKERFSAEFPKEGPSILRIQQVVRGDSAAYFCASSPTSDHTEAFFGQGTRLTVV.

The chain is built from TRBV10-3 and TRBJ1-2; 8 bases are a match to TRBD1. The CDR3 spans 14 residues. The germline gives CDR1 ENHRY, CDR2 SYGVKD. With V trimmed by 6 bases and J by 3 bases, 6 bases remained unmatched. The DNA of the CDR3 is TGTGCCATCAGACCAGGGGGCGCGGACTATGGCTACACCTTC. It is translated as CAIRPGGADYGYTF.

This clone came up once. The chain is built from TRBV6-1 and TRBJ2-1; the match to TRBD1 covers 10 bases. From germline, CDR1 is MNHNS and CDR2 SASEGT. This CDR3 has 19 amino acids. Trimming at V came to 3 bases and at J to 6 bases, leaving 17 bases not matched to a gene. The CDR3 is CASSDPGRQGANGINEQFF. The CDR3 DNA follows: TGTGCCAGCAGTGATCCCGGAAGACAGGGGGCGAATGGGATCAATGAGCAGTTCTTC.

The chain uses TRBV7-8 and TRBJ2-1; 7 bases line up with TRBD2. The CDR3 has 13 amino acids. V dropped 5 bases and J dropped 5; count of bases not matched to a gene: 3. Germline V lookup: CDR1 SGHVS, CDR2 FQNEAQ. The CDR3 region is CASSIGTNNEQFF. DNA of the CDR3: TGTGCCAGCAGCATAGGGACTAACAATGAGCAGTTCTTC.

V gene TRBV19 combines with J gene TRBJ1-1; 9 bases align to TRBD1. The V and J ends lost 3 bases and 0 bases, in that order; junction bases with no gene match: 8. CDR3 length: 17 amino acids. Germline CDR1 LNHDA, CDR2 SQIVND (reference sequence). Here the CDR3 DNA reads TGTGCCAGTAGTATGGCGTCCGGGACAGGGCTGAACACTGAAGCTTTCTTT. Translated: CASSMASGTGLNTEAFF.

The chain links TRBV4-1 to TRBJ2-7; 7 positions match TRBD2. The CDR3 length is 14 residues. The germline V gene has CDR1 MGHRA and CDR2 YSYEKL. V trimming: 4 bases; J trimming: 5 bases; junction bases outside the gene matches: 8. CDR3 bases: TGCGCCAGCAGCCCTCTTAGGGGAGGGAACGAGCAGTACTTC. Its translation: CASSPLRGGNEQYF.

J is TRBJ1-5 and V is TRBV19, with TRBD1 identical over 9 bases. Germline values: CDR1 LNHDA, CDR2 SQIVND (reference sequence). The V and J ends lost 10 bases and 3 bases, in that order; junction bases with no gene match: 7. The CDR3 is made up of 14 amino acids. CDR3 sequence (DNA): TGTGCCACAGACAGGGGGTATGACAATCAGCCCCAGCATTTT. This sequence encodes CATDRGYDNQPQHF.

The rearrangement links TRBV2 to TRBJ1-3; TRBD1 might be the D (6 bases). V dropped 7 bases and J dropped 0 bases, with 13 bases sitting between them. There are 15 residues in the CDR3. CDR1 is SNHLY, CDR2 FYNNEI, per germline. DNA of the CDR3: TGTGCCAGCACGGCAGGGGCGATCTCTGGAAACACCATATATTTT. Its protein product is CASTAGAISGNTIYF.

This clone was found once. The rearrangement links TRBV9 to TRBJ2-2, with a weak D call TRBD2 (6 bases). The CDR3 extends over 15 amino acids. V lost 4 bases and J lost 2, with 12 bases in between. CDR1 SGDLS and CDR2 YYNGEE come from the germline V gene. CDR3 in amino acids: CASSSAGRNTGELFF. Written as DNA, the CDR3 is TGTGCCAGCAGCTCTGCGGGGCGTAACACCGGGGAGCTGTTTTTT.

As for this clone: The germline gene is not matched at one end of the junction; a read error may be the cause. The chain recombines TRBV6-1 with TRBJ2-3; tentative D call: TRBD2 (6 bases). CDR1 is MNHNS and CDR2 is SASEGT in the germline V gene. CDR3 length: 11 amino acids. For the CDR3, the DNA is TGTGCCAGCAGTAGTCCGGGACTCCTTCATTTT. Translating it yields CASSSPGLLHF.

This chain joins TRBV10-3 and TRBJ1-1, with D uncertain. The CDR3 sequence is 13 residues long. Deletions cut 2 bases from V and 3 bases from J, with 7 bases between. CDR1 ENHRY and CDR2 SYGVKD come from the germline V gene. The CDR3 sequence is CAISENTDTEAFF. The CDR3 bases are TGTGCCATCAGTGAGAACACCGACACTGAAGCTTTCTTT.

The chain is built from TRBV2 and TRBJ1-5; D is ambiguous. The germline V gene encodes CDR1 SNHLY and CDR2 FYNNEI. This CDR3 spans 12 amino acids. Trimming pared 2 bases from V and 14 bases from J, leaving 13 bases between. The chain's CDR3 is CASSEYQLVEHF. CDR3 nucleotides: TGTGCCAGCAGTGAATACCAGTTAGTGGAGCATTTT.

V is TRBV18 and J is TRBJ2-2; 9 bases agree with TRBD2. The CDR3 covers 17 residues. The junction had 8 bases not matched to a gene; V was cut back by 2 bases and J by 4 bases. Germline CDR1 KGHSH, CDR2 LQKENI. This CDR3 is CASSPSSGRTGTGELFF. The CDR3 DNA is TGTGCCAGCTCACCATCCAGCGGGAGGACGGGCACCGGGGAGCTGTTTTTT.

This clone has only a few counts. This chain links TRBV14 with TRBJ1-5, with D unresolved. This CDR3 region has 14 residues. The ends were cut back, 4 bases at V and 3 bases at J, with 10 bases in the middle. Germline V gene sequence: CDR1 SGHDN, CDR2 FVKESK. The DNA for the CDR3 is TGTGCCAGCAGCCTACACGGCCCCAATCAGCCCCAGCATTTT. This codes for CASSLHGPNQPQHF.

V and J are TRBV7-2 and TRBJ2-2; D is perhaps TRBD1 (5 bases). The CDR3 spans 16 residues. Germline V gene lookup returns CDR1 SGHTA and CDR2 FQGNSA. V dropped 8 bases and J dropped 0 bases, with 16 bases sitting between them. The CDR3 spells CASSEVGPANTGELFF. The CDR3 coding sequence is TGTGCCAGCTCCGAGGTGGGGCCCGCGAACACCGGGGAGCTGTTTTTT.

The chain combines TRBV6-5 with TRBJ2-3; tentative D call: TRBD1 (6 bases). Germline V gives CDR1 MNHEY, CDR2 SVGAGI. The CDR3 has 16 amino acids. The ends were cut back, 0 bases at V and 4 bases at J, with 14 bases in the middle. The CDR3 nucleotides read TGTGCCAGCAGTTACTCCCCGGGCAGGGGACCAGATACGCAGTATTTT. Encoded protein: CASSYSPGRGPDTQYF.

The CDR3 region has the DNA TGCAGCGTTGCGGACACAACTGAAGCTTTCTTT. As protein: CSVADTTEAFF. V usage is TRBV29-1 and J usage is TRBJ1-1; a weak D match, TRBD1 (5 bases). Germline values: CDR1 SQVTM, CDR2 ANQGSEA. The V gene lost 4 bases and the J gene lost 5 bases, with 8 bases spanning the gap. CDR3 length: 11 residues.

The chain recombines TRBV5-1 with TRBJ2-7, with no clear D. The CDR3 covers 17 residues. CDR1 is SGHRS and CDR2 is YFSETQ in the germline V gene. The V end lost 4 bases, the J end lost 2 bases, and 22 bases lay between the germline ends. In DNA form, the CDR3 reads TGCGCCAGCAGCGGATCGACGATCCCCCTAACAGCCTACGAGCAGTACTTC. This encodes CASSGSTIPLTAYEQYF.

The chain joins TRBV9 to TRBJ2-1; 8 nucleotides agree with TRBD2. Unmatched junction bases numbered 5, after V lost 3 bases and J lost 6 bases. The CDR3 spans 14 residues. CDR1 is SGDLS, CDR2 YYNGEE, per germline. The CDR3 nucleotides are TGTGCCAGCAGCGCTCGGACTAGCACCAATGAGCAGTTCTTC. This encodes CASSARTSTNEQFF. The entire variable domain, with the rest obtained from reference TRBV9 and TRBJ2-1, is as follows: DSGVTQTPKHLITATGQRVTLRCSPRSGDLSVYWYQQSLDQGLQFLIQYYNGEERAKGNILERFSAQQFPDLHSELNLSSLELGDSALYFCASSARTSTNEQFFGPGTRLTVL.

The CDR3 region is CASSLAQGGNGYTF. For the CDR3, the DNA is TGTGCCAGCAGCTTAGCTCAGGGTGGAAATGGCTACACCTTC. V and J are TRBV7-9 and TRBJ1-2; TRBD1 is a possible D gene (5 bases). V lost 0 bases and J lost 6, with 11 bases in between. The CDR3 extends over 14 amino acids. The V gene's germline CDR1 is SEHNR and CDR2 FQNEAQ (reference sequence).

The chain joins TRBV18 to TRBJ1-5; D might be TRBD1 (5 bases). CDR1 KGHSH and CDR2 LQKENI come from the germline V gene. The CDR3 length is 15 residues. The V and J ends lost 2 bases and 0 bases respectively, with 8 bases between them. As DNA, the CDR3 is TGTGCCAGCTCACCAACAGGTAATAGCAATCAGCCCCAGCATTTT. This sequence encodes CASSPTGNSNQPQHF.